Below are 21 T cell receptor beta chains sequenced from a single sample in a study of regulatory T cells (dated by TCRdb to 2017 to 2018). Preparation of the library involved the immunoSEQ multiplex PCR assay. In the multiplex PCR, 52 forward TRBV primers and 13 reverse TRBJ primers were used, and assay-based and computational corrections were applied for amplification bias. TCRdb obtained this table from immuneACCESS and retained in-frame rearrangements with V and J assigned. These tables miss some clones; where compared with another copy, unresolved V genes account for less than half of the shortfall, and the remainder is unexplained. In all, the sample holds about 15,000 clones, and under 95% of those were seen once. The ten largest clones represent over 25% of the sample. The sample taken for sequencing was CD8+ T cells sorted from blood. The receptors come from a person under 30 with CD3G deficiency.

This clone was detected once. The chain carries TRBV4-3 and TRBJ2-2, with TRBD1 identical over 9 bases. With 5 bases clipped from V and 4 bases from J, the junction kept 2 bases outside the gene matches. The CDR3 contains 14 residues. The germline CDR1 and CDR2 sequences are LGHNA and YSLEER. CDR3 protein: CASSWTGVTGELFF. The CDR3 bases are TGCGCCAGCAGCTGGACAGGGGTCACCGGGGAGCTGTTTTTT.

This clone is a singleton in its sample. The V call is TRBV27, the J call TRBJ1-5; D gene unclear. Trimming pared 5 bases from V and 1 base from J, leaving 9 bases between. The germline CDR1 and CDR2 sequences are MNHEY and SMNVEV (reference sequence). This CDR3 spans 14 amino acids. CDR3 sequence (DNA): TGTGCCAGCAGTCCCCTGGACAGCAATCAGCCCCAGCATTTT. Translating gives CASSPLDSNQPQHF.

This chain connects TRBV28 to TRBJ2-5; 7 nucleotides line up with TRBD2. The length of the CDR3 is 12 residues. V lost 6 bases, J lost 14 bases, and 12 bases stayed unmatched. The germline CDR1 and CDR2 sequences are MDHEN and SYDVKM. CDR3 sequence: CASSHSTSAAYF. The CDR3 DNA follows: TGTGCCAGCAGCCATTCAACTAGCGCCGCCTACTTC. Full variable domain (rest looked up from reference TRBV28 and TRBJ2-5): DVKVTQSSRYLVKRTGEKVFLECVQDMDHENMFWYRQDPGLGLRLIYFSYDVKMKEKGDIPEGYSVSREKKERFSLILESASTNQTSMYLCASSHSTSAAYFGPGTRLLVL.

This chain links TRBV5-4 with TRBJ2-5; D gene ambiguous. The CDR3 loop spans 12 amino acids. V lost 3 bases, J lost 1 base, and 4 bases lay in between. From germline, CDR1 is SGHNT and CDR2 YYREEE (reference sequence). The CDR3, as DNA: TGTGCCAGCAGCTCCCTCCAAGAGACCCAGTACTTC. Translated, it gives CASSSLQETQYF.

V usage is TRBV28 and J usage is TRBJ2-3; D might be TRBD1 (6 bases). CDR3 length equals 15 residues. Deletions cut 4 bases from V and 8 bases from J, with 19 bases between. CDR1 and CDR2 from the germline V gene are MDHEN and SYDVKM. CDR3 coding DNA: TGTGCCAGCAGTTCAGCCAGGGGCACGTACCGTACGCAGTATTTT. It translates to CASSSARGTYRTQYF.

CDR3: CASSPSGRNYEQYF. Written as DNA, the CDR3 is TGTGCCAGCTCACCGTCGGGACGGAACTACGAGCAGTACTTC. The chain has TRBV18 and TRBJ2-7; possibly TRBD1 or TRBD2 for D (5 bases each). The CDR3 has 14 residues. Germline V lookup: CDR1 KGHSH, CDR2 LQKENI. The V end was cut by 3 bases, the J end by 3 bases, with 12 bases between.

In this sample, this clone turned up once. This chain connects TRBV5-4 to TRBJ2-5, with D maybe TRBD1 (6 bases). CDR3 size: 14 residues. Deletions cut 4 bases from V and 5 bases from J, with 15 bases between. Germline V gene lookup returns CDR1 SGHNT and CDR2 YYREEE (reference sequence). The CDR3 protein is CASSTLQGGETQYF. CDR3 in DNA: TGTGCCAGCAGCACTCTACAGGGCGGGGAGACCCAGTACTTC.

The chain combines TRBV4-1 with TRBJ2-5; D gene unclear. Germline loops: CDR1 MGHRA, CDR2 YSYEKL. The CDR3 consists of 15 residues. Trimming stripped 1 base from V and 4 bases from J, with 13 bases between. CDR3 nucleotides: TGCGCCAGCAGCCAAGGCGTAGAGAGTGGAGAGACCCAGTACTTC. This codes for CASSQGVESGETQYF.

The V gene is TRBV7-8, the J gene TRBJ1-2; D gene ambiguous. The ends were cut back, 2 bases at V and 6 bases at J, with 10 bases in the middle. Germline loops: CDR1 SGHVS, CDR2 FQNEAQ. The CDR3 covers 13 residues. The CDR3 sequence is CASSLFLSDGYTF. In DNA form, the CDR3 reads TGTGCCAGCAGCTTATTTCTTTCGGATGGCTACACCTTC. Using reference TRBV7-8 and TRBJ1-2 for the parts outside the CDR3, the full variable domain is GAGVSQSPRYKVAKRGQDVALRCDPISGHVSLFWYQQALGQGPEFLTYFQNEAQLDKSGLPSDRFFAERPEGSVSTLKIQRTQQEDSAVYLCASSLFLSDGYTFGSGTRLTVV.

CDR3 DNA sequence: TGTGCCAGTACCTATGCTTACAGCTTGAACACTGAAGCTTTCTTT. It translates to CASTYAYSLNTEAFF. V usage is TRBV19 and J usage is TRBJ1-1, with D unclear. Germline V CDR1 and CDR2: LNHDA, SQIVND (reference sequence). Trimming left V 7 bases short and J 0 bases short, with 15 bases between. The length of the CDR3 is 15 residues. Full variable domain (missing parts from reference TRBV19 and TRBJ1-1): DGGITQSPKYLFRKEGQNVTLSCEQNLNHDAMYWYRQDPGQGLRLIYYSQIVNDFQKGDIAEGYSVSREKKESFPLTVTSAQKNPTAFYLCASTYAYSLNTEAFFGQGTRLTVV.

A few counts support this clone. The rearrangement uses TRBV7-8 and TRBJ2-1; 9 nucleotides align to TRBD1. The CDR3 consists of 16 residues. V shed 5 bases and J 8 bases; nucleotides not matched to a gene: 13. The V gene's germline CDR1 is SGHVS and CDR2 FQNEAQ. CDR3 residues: CASSPWGTGTPDEQFF. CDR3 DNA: TGTGCCAGCAGCCCATGGGGGACAGGGACCCCTGATGAGCAGTTCTTC.

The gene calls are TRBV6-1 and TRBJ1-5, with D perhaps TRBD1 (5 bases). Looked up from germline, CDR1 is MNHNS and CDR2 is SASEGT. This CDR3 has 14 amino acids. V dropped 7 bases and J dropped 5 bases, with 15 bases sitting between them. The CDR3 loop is CASIEEGPDQPQHF. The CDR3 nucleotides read TGTGCCAGCATTGAGGAGGGGCCGGATCAGCCCCAGCATTTT.

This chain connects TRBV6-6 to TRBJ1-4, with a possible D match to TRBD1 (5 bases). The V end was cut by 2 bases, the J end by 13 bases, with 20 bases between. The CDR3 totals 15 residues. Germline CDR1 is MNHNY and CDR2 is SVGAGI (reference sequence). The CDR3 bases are TGTGCCAGCAGTTACACGAATGGCAGGGAGGAGCGACTGTTTTTT. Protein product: CASSYTNGREERLFF.

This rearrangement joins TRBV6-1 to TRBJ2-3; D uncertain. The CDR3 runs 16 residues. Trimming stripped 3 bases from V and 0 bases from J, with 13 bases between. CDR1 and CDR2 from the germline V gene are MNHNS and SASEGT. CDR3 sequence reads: CASSDYIDRSTDTQYF. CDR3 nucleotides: TGTGCCAGCAGTGACTACATCGACCGAAGCACAGATACGCAGTATTTT.

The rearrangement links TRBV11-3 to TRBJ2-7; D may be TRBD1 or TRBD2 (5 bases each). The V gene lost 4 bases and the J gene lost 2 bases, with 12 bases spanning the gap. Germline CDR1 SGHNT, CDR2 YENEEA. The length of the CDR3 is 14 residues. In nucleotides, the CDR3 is TGTGCCAGCAGCTCCTGCCGGGGCCCCTACGAGCAGTACGTC. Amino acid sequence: CASSSCRGPYEQYV.

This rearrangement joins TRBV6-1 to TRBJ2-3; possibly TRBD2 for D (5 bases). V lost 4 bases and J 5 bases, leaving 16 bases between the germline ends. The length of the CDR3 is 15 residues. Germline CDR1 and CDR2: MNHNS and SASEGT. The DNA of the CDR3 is TGTGCCAGCAGTGCATCAAGCAACGGGGTAGATACGCAGTATTTT. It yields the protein CASSASSNGVDTQYF.

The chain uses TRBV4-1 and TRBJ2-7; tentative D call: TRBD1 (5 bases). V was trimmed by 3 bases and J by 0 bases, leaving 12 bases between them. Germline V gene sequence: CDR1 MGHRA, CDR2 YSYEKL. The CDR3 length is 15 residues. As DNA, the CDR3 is TGCGCCAGCAGCCATCGGCCAGGGATCTCCTACGAGCAGTACTTC. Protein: CASSHRPGISYEQYF.

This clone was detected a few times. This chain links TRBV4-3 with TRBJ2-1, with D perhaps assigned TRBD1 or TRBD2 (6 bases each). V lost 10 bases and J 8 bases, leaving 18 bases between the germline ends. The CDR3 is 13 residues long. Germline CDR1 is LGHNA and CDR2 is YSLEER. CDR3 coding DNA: TGCGCCAACCGGGGGCCAAAAGGCGATGAGCAGTTCTTC. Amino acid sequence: CANRGPKGDEQFF.

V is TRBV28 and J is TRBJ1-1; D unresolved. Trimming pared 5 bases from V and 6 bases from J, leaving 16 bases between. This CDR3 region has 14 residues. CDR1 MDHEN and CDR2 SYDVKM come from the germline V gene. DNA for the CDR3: TGTGCCAGCAGTCCCCTAGTCCAGAGGGCTGAAGCTTTCTTT. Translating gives CASSPLVQRAEAFF.

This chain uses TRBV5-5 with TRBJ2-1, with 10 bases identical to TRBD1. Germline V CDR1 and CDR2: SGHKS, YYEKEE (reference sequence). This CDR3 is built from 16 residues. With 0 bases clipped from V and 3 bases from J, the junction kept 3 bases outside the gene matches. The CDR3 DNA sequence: TGTGCCAGCAGCTTGGGACAGGGGGCCCGCTACAATGAGCAGTTCTTC. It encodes CASSLGQGARYNEQFF.

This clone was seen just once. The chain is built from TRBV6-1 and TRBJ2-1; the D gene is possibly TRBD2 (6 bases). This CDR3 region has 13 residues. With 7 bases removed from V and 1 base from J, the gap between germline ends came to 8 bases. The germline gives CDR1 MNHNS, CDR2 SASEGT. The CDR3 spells CASIGGSYNEQFF. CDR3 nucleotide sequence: TGTGCCAGCATCGGGGGTTCCTACAATGAGCAGTTCTTC.